This T cell receptor beta chain was sequenced during a study of T cells after yellow fever vaccination (dated by TCRdb to between 2019 and 2020). About the study as a whole: The SMART-Seq v4 Ultra Low Input RNA kit was used to prepare libraries from fractions with low cell numbers. To follow T-cell clones before and after primary and booster YFV17D yellow fever vaccination, bulk TCR alpha and beta repertoires were sequenced over time. The cohort comprised two healthy male donors, one aged 18 to 30 and one aged 30 to 40 years. Bulk PBMC replicates and cell subsets were isolated from blood drawn at multiple timepoints before and after both primary and secondary immunization. General study outcomes and caveats: Because only a couple of donors were included in the study, the extent to which the findings can be generalized is limited. After the booster, most clones that had expanded after primary vaccination were detected again (around 95% of CD4 and around 88% of CD8), suggesting broad maintenance of memory. A small fraction of clonotypes appeared in both the CD4 and CD8 compartments, likely as a result of convergent recombination. Compared with the primary T-cell response, the secondary T-cell response was weaker but faster, peaking on day 5 rather than day 15. FACS-sorted repertoires could contain abundant contaminating clonotypes from the bulk population, so computational filtering was required.

According to the study, the label for this sample's treatment or condition signals: live attenuated yellow fever vaccine strain. A standard Ficoll-Paque protocol was used to isolate PBMCs from peripheral blood. CD4 and CD8 T-cell fractions were isolated with Dynabeads CD4 and CD8 positive selection kits. RNA was extracted with TriZol from bulk PBMCs, CD4 and CD8 fractions, and dextramer-positive and dextramer-negative fractions. TCR cDNA was made using 5'RACE template switching, a step that added a universal primer site and unique molecular identifiers. Priming for cDNA synthesis came from both the TCR alpha and TCR beta constant segments. Library amplification used two PCR steps, and the second PCR step added sample barcodes and sequencing adapters. Sequencing of the libraries was done on either Illumina HiSeq 2500 (2x100 bp) or NovaSeq (2x150 bp). The paper's processing steps were these. Reads were demultiplexed and collapsed into UMI consensus sequences with MIGEC, and V(D)J alignment was performed with MiXCR. Clonotypes responding to the vaccine were identified with edgeR on replicate PBMC samples, with the criteria of FDR below 0.01 and a log2 fold change above 5 up to day 15. CD4 or CD8 identity was assigned to each bulk clonotype according to whether the clonotype was present at higher abundance in the sequenced CD4 repertoire or the sequenced CD8 repertoire. TCRdb trimmed the raw reads at Q25, called clones with MiXCR and kept productive beta chains. Every entry covers one CDR3 protein and lists the most common genes and DNA from its rows. TCRdb's processing, not the study's, gives the V and J calls here. Counted in this sample were about 150,000 distinct CDR3 sequences; roughly 6.4% of them appeared once. Approximately 3% of the sample is held by the ten biggest clonotypes.

This clonotype occurred a few times. What this receptor recognizes is not known. One base away there is no much larger clone; base qualities are not given. Trimming accounts for 1 base at V and 8 bases at J, while the number of junction bases matched to no gene is 6. The CDR1 and CDR2 encoded by the germline V gene are LGHNA and YSLEER. The CDR3 measures 15 amino acids from cysteine to phenylalanine. Just CDR3 DNA is preserved here, 45 bases in frame from base 1. The sequence is built from TRBV4-3 and TRBJ2-1, with 9 bases in between that match TRBD2. Source: CD4+ T cells sorted from PBMCs, taken on the day of the first yellow fever vaccination. The sequence came from a man younger than 35 who received the YFV17D yellow fever vaccine. The CDR3 in this case is CASSQGSAGGYEQFF. The DNA is TGCGCCAGCAGCCAAGGCTCAGCGGGGGGTTATGAGCAGTTCTTC.